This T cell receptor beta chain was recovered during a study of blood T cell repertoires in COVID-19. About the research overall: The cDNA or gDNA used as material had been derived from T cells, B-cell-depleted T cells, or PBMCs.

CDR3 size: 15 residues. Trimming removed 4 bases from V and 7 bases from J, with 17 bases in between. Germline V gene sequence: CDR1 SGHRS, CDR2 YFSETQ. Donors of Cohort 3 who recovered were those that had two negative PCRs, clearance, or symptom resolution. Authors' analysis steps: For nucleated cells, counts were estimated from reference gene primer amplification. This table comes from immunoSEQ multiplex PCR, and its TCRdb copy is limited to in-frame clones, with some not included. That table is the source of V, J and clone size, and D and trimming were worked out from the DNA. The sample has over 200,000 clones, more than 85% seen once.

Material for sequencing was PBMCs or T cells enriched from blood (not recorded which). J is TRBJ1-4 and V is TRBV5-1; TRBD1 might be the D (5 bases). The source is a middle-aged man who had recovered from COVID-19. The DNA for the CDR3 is TGCGCCAGCAGCGTCCAACAGGCGCAGGGTGAAAAACTGTTTTTT. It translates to CASSVQQAQGEKLFF.